This TCR beta chain derives from a study of blood T cells in healthy people across ages. This CDR3 spans 14 amino acids. Per germline, CDR1 DFQATT and CDR2 SNEGSKA (reference sequence). Whole-study results and caveats: Considered underestimates were the diversity estimates obtained from one million T cells. Long-lived donors carried more naive CD4+ cells and greater diversity than aged donors. Any changes in expanded clonotypes were possibly confounded, as donor CMV status remained unknown.

The use of a sample-barcoded 5' primer and a J-beta primer mix characterized a second PCR of roughly 6 to 11 cycles. Via MiXCR, TCRdb re-called the 5' RACE reads, giving one row per CDR3 protein. This sample carries 1.5 million to 2 million distinct CDR3 sequences, 25% to 30% of them seen once, and the ten largest clones take roughly 8.2%. About this clonotype: As yet, its antigen is unknown. A much bigger clone sits one base away, suggesting this may be a read error.

The V call is TRBV20-1, the J call TRBJ2-5; D might be TRBD2 (6 bases). The source material was blood. This sequence originates from a woman aged 25 to 39 in good health. The CDR3: CSTSRGLLQETQYF. DNA of the CDR3: TGCAGTACTAGCCGGGGTTTACTCCAAGAGACCCAGTACTTC.